This T cell receptor beta chain was identified in a study of T cell responses to AZD1222 COVID-19 vaccine. V shed 1 base and J 9 bases; nucleotides not matched to a gene: 5. CDR3 length equals 14 residues. The germline V gene encodes CDR1 SGHNT and CDR2 YYREEE (reference sequence). Sequencing was performed with immunoSEQ multiplex PCR; in TCRdb, only in-frame clones are kept and a portion is missing. The data show some 160,000 clones, approximately 88% seen once. Regarding the study as a whole: In all cases, repertoires were sampled only after the peak T cell response. Spike-specific TCR breadth rose after two AZD1222 doses, and depth rose as well.

As regards this clone: As yet, its antigen is unknown.

The V call is TRBV5-4, the J call TRBJ2-1, with 9 bases fitting TRBD2. The sequencing used peripheral blood, collected 28 days after the second AZD1222 dose. This TCR derives from an adult who received the AZD1222 COVID-19 vaccine. The CDR3 spells CASSLTSGPSEQFF. CDR3 in DNA: TGTGCCAGCAGCTTGACTAGCGGGCCTAGTGAGCAGTTCTTC.